These 19 T cell receptor beta chains were all obtained from the same sample, sequenced in a study of blood T cell repertoires in COVID-19. Assay: immunoSEQ multiplex PCR; the TCRdb copy retains only in-frame clones and omits some. The repertoire holds a few hundred thousand clones, with about 90% as singletons. Sequenced: PBMCs or T cells enriched from blood (not recorded which). The receptors were gathered from a woman in her twenties or thirties who had recovered from COVID-19.

The gene calls are TRBV4-2 and TRBJ1-5; a weak D match, TRBD1 (6 bases). Trimming removed 2 bases from V and 5 bases from J, with 16 bases in between. CDR3 length: 16 amino acids. The germline V gene encodes CDR1 LGHNA and CDR2 YNFKEQ. CDR3 DNA sequence: TGTGCCAGCAGCCAACCCTCCACAGGGATGTATCAGCCCCAGCATTTT. This translates into CASSQPSTGMYQPQHF.

The genes are TRBV12-3 or TRBV12-4 and TRBJ2-2; D remains ambiguous. V was clipped by 6 bases and J by 6 bases, with 8 bases between them. This CDR3 spans 12 amino acids. CDR3 region: CASRASAGELFF. The CDR3 nucleotides read TGTGCCAGCAGAGCTAGTGCCGGGGAGCTGTTTTTT.

The chain joins TRBV30 to TRBJ1-1; 7 bases agree with TRBD1. Losses at the gene ends were 0 bases for V and 5 bases for J; bases not matched to a gene: 3. Germline CDR1 and CDR2: GTSNPN and SVGIG (reference sequence). The CDR3 spans 13 residues. The CDR3 here is CAWSVVRGTEAFF. The CDR3 DNA follows: TGTGCCTGGAGTGTAGTCAGGGGGACTGAAGCTTTCTTT.

As to this clone: The germline gene is not matched at one end of the junction; a read error may be the cause. CDR3 sequence (DNA): TGTGCCAGCAGCTTAGGGAATCTAGCGGGAGGATACAGTGAGCAGTTCTTC. It is translated as CASSLGNLAGGYSEQFF. V gene TRBV7-9 combines with J gene TRBJ2-1; 11 nucleotides agree with TRBD2. Looked up from germline, CDR1 is SEHNR and CDR2 is FQNEAQ (reference sequence). The CDR3 extends over 17 amino acids. Combining the CDR3 with reference TRBV7-9 and TRBJ2-1 gives the whole variable domain DTGVSQNPRHKITKRGQNVTFRCDPISEHNRLYWYRQTLGQGPEFLTYFQNEAQLEKSRLLSDRFSAERPKGSFSTLEIQRTEQGDSAMYLCASSLGNLAGGYSEQFFGPGTRLTVL.

The chain couples TRBV5-4 to TRBJ1-2, with D possibly matching TRBD1 (5 bases). Germline V CDR1 and CDR2: SGHNT, YYREEE (reference sequence). The V gene lost 5 bases and the J gene lost 2 bases, with 10 bases spanning the gap. This CDR3 is 13 amino acids long. The CDR3 DNA reads as TGTGCCAGCAGAGGACATCCCAACTATGGCTACACCTTC. Translated, it gives CASRGHPNYGYTF.

The chain links TRBV5-8 to TRBJ1-5; 8 bases map to TRBD1. CDR3 length equals 15 residues. V was clipped by 5 bases and J by 7 bases; unmatched bases: 11. The germline gives CDR1 SGHTS, CDR2 YDEGEE. The CDR3 region has the DNA TGTGCCAGCAGTAAAAGGACAGGGCGAGTCCAGCCCCAGCATTTT. Protein: CASSKRTGRVQPQHF.

V gene TRBV7-2 combines with J gene TRBJ2-1; no reliable D call. This CDR3 contains 15 residues. Germline V gene sequence: CDR1 SGHTA, CDR2 FQGNSA. V lost 10 bases, J lost 0 bases, and 16 bases lay in between. The chain's CDR3 is CATDESYYSYNEQFF. As DNA, the CDR3 is TGTGCCACCGACGAGTCGTACTACTCCTACAATGAGCAGTTCTTC.

The V call is TRBV7-9, the J call TRBJ2-3; 11 nucleotides agree with TRBD2. Germline CDR1 SEHNR, CDR2 FQNEAQ (reference sequence). The CDR3 consists of 15 residues. Unmatched junction bases numbered 4, after V lost 5 bases and J lost 3 bases. CDR3 sequence: CASSPSGRTTDTQYF. The CDR3, as DNA: TGTGCCAGCAGCCCTAGCGGGAGGACGACAGATACGCAGTATTTT.

The chain uses TRBV6-4 and TRBJ2-1; D is possibly TRBD2 (6 bases). This CDR3 is 15 amino acids long. Germline CDR1 and CDR2: MRHNA and SNTAGT. V was shortened by 3 bases and J by 1 base, with 10 bases between the two germline ends. The CDR3 loop reads CASSERSGSYNEQFF. The CDR3 nucleotides are TGTGCCAGCAGTGAGAGGAGCGGGTCCTACAATGAGCAGTTCTTC.

This clone was seen repeatedly, ten times or more. V usage is TRBV6-1 and J usage is TRBJ2-5; 7 nucleotides match TRBD2. Losses at the gene ends were 2 bases for V and 4 bases for J; bases not matched to a gene: 7. The CDR3 is 15 amino acids. Germline-derived CDR1 and CDR2 are MNHNS and SASEGT. The chain's CDR3 is CASSELGGSGETQYF. The CDR3 DNA is TGTGCCAGCAGTGAACTTGGCGGGAGTGGAGAGACCCAGTACTTC.

Notes on this clone: The sample has other DNA sequences that encode this CDR3 too. The rearrangement joins TRBV27 to TRBJ1-5, with D possibly matching TRBD1 (6 bases). Germline V gives CDR1 MNHEY, CDR2 SMNVEV (reference sequence). V lost 5 bases and J 6 bases, leaving 14 bases between the germline ends. The CDR3 is 14 amino acids. CDR3 sequence: CASSRGAVRQPQHF. CDR3 coding DNA: TGTGCCAGCAGTCGGGGGGCCGTACGTCAGCCCCAGCATTTT.

The chain recombines TRBV5-6 with TRBJ1-2; 10 nucleotides match TRBD1. Germline assignment: CDR1 SGHDT and CDR2 YYEEEE. CDR3 size: 15 residues. V gave up 4 bases and J gave up 6 bases; unmatched junction bases: 9. CDR3 nucleotides: TGTGCCAGCAGCGCCCGGACAGGGGGTGTTCATGGCTACACCTTC. Amino acids: CASSARTGGVHGYTF. The complete variable domain, with remaining parts taken from reference TRBV5-6 and TRBJ1-2, reads DAGVTQSPTHLIKTRGQQVTLRCSPKSGHDTVSWYQQALGQGPQFIFQYYEEEERQRGNFPDRFSGHQFPNYSSELNVNALLLGDSALYLCASSARTGGVHGYTFGSGTRLTVV.

The V call is TRBV7-2, the J call TRBJ1-5; TRBD1 is a possible D gene (5 bases). Trimming pared 5 bases from V and 7 bases from J, leaving 21 bases between. Germline V CDR1 and CDR2: SGHTA, FQGNSA. The CDR3 consists of 16 residues. The CDR3 DNA sequence: TGTGCCAGCAGCAACCCTTCGGCAGGGTCAAGACAGCCCCAGCATTTT. This translates into CASSNPSAGSRQPQHF.

The chain recombines TRBV18 with TRBJ1-1; TRBD1 is a possible D gene (5 bases). The CDR3 runs to 12 residues. Germline V CDR1 and CDR2: KGHSH, LQKENI. CDR3 protein: CAKGGGATEAFF. CDR3 coding DNA: TGTGCTAAGGGCGGGGGTGCCACTGAAGCTTTCTTT.

The chain combines TRBV3-1 (or the pseudogene TRBV3-2) with TRBJ1-6, with 9 bases that match TRBD1. The CDR3 totals 16 residues. Germline assignment: CDR1 LGHDT and CDR2 YNNKEL (reference sequence). Losses at the gene ends were 5 bases for V and 8 bases for J; bases not matched to a gene: 10. The CDR3 nucleotides read TGTGCCAGCAGCACCATAAGGACAGGGGTTGATTCACCCCTCCACTTT. Protein product: CASSTIRTGVDSPLHF.

This clone was recorded a few times. The chain employs TRBV5-1 and TRBJ1-1; D is ambiguous. CDR3 length: 15 amino acids. The germline V gene has CDR1 SGHRS and CDR2 YFSETQ. V shed 3 bases and J shed 1 base, with 13 bases lying between them. As DNA, the CDR3 is TGCGCCAGCAGCTGGCTCGGACGGGAGAACACTGAAGCTTTCTTT. The encoded protein is CASSWLGRENTEAFF.

This clone appeared a few times. The chain uses TRBV2 and TRBJ2-2; tentative D call: TRBD2 (7 bases). Germline loops: CDR1 SNHLY, CDR2 FYNNEI. The CDR3 has 16 residues. V lost 5 bases to trimming and J lost 1 base, with 14 bases between them. In DNA, the CDR3 is TGTGCCAGCAGTAAAGAGGGAGGGGGGAACACCGGGGAGCTGTTTTTT. Its translation: CASSKEGGGNTGELFF.

This chain uses TRBV19 with TRBJ1-2; perhaps TRBD1 as D (5 bases). CDR1 and CDR2 (germline): LNHDA, SQIVND (reference sequence). The CDR3 is 14 amino acids. V lost 8 bases and J lost 2, with 15 bases in between. The DNA for the CDR3 is TGTGCCAGTTCGGGCGTGGGGGGAAACTATGGCTACACCTTC. Translated, it gives CASSGVGGNYGYTF.

The chain is built from TRBV20-1 and TRBJ2-5; maybe TRBD2 (6 bases). The CDR3 is 15 residues long. The germline V gene has CDR1 DFQATT and CDR2 SNEGSKA (reference sequence). V gave up 3 bases and J gave up 5 bases, with 19 bases separating them. The CDR3 spells CSASSGGNRRETQYF. The CDR3 DNA reads as TGCAGTGCTAGTTCGGGCGGGAATCGCCGCGAGACCCAGTACTTC.